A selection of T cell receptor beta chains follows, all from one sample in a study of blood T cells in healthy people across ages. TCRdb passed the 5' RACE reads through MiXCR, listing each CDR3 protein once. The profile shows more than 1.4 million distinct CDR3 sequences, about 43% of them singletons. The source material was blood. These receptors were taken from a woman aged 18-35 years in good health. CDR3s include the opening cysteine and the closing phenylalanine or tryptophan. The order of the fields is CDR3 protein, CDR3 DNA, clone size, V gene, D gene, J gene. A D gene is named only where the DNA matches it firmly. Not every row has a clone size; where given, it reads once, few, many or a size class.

CDR3 protein: CASSATSGVRYNEQFF; CDR3 DNA: TGTGCCAGCAGTGCGACTAGCGGGGTTAGGTACAATGAGCAGTTCTTC; clone size: NA; V gene: TRBV25-1; D gene: TRBD2; J gene: TRBJ2-1
CDR3 protein: CASSFIGPSYEQYF; CDR3 DNA: TGTGCCAGCAGCTTTATAGGGCCCTCCTACGAGCAGTACTTC; clone size: few; V gene: TRBV5-6; D gene: NA; J gene: TRBJ2-7
CDR3 protein: CASSSRVGSTYNEQFF; CDR3 DNA: TGTGCCAGCAGCTCTCGGGTGGGGAGTACTTACAATGAGCAGTTCTTC; clone size: once; V gene: TRBV11-2; D gene: NA; J gene: TRBJ2-1
CDR3 protein: CASRSGTTAYEQYF; CDR3 DNA: TGTGCCAGCAGATCCGGGACAACCGCCTACGAGCAGTACTTC; clone size: NA; V gene: TRBV2; D gene: NA; J gene: TRBJ2-7
CDR3 protein: CASTRIFEGPPLHF; CDR3 DNA: TGTGCCAGCACCAGAATTTTTGAAGGACCACCCCTCCACTTT; clone size: NA; V gene: TRBV6-7; D gene: NA; J gene: TRBJ1-6
CDR3 protein: CASTERNEQFF; CDR3 DNA: TGTGCCAGCACTGAGAGGAATGAGCAGTTCTTC; clone size: few; V gene: TRBV27; D gene: NA; J gene: TRBJ2-1
CDR3 protein: CASSFTGVGNNEQFF; CDR3 DNA: TGTGCCAGCAGTTTCACGGGGGTTGGGAACAATGAGCAGTTCTTC; clone size: NA; V gene: TRBV12-3/TRBV12-4; D gene: NA; J gene: TRBJ2-1
CDR3 protein: CASSYSGQGAFEQFF; CDR3 DNA: TGTGCCAGCAGTTATTCGGGACAGGGGGCCTTTGAGCAGTTCTTC; clone size: few; V gene: TRBV6-5; D gene: TRBD1; J gene: TRBJ2-1
CDR3 protein: CASSVAPGRNEQFF; CDR3 DNA: TGTGCCAGCAGCGTAGCCCCAGGACGGAATGAGCAGTTCTTC; clone size: few; V gene: TRBV9; D gene: NA; J gene: TRBJ2-1
CDR3 protein: CASSSPREGRSPLDEQFF; CDR3 DNA: TGTGCCAGCAGTTCCCCCCGGGAGGGCCGCTCGCCACTTGATGAGCAGTTCTTC; clone size: once; V gene: TRBV27; D gene: TRBD2; J gene: TRBJ2-1
CDR3 protein: CTSSQVLAGGGGELFF; CDR3 DNA: TGTACCAGCAGCCAAGTTCTAGCGGGAGGTGGCGGGGAGCTGTTTTTT; clone size: NA; V gene: TRBV4-2; D gene: TRBD2; J gene: TRBJ2-2
CDR3 protein: CAWRNTDTQYF; CDR3 DNA: TGTGCCTGGAGGAACACAGATACGCAGTATTTT; clone size: NA; V gene: TRBV30; D gene: NA; J gene: TRBJ2-3
CDR3 protein: CASTSAEMNTEAFF; CDR3 DNA: TGTGCCAGCACGTCCGCGGAAATGAACACTGAAGCTTTCTTT; clone size: few; V gene: TRBV27; D gene: NA; J gene: TRBJ1-1
CDR3 protein: CSARAGTGDNEQYF; CDR3 DNA: TGCAGTGCTAGAGCCGGGACAGGGGACAACGAGCAGTACTTC; clone size: few; V gene: TRBV20-1; D gene: TRBD1; J gene: TRBJ2-7
CDR3 protein: CASSPNRVSSYNEQFF; CDR3 DNA: TGTGCCAGCAGCCCAAACAGGGTCAGCTCCTACAATGAGCAGTTCTTC; clone size: NA; V gene: TRBV9; D gene: NA; J gene: TRBJ2-1
CDR3 protein: CACGTGTGNTIYF; CDR3 DNA: TGTGCCTGCGGAACCGGGACAGGGAACACCATATATTTT; clone size: NA; V gene: TRBV14; D gene: TRBD1; J gene: TRBJ1-3
CDR3 protein: CASSYSKQGARTEAFF; CDR3 DNA: TGTGCCAGCAGTTACTCGAAGCAGGGGGCGAGGACTGAAGCTTTCTTT; clone size: NA; V gene: TRBV6-6; D gene: TRBD1; J gene: TRBJ1-1
CDR3 protein: CASSGVGQYSNQPQHF; CDR3 DNA: TGTGCCAGCAGCGGCGTAGGGCAATATAGCAATCAGCCCCAGCATTTT; clone size: NA; V gene: TRBV6-6; D gene: NA; J gene: TRBJ1-5
CDR3 protein: CSARGGQHNEQFF; CDR3 DNA: TGCAGTGCTAGGGGGGGGCAGCACAATGAGCAGTTCTTC; clone size: NA; V gene: TRBV20-1; D gene: NA; J gene: TRBJ2-1
CDR3 protein: CSVEADRETDNEQFF; CDR3 DNA: TGCAGCGTTGAAGCTGACAGGGAAACGGACAATGAGCAGTTCTTC; clone size: many; V gene: TRBV29-1; D gene: TRBD1; J gene: TRBJ2-1
CDR3 protein: CSAARGRDEQYF; CDR3 DNA: TGCAGCGCCGCCAGGGGGCGGGACGAGCAGTACTTC; clone size: few; V gene: TRBV29-1; D gene: TRBD1; J gene: TRBJ2-7
CDR3 protein: CASSVEGQGADYGYTF; CDR3 DNA: TGTGCCAGCAGCGTAGAAGGGCAGGGGGCCGACTATGGCTACACCTTC; clone size: NA; V gene: TRBV9; D gene: TRBD1; J gene: TRBJ1-2
CDR3 protein: CASRGTSFGETQYF; CDR3 DNA: TGTGCCAGCAGGGGGACTAGCTTTGGCGAGACCCAGTACTTC; clone size: NA; V gene: TRBV14; D gene: TRBD2; J gene: TRBJ2-5
CDR3 protein: CASRVGVMNTEAFF; CDR3 DNA: TGTGCCAGCAGGGTGGGGGTTATGAACACTGAAGCTTTCTTT; clone size: NA; V gene: TRBV2; D gene: NA; J gene: TRBJ1-1
CDR3 protein: CASGAGSGNEQFF; CDR3 DNA: TGTGCCAGCGGGGCGGGGTCGGGCAATGAGCAGTTCTTC; clone size: NA; V gene: TRBV7-3; D gene: NA; J gene: TRBJ2-1
CDR3 protein: CASSVDGAYTGELFF; CDR3 DNA: TGTGCCAGCAGCGTAGACGGGGCTTACACCGGGGAGCTGTTTTTT; clone size: once; V gene: TRBV9; D gene: NA; J gene: TRBJ2-2
CDR3 protein: CASSLSRYQETQYF; CDR3 DNA: TGTGCCAGCAGCCTTAGCCGGTACCAAGAGACCCAGTACTTC; clone size: NA; V gene: TRBV12-3/TRBV12-4; D gene: NA; J gene: TRBJ2-5
CDR3 protein: CASSVGQGAGYGYTF; CDR3 DNA: TGTGCCAGCAGTGTGGGACAGGGGGCGGGCTATGGCTACACCTTC; clone size: NA; V gene: TRBV12-3/TRBV12-4; D gene: TRBD1; J gene: TRBJ1-2
CDR3 protein: CASSQVSDTGFISEQYF; CDR3 DNA: TGCGCCAGCAGCCAAGTTAGTGACACAGGCTTCATAAGCGAGCAGTACTTC; clone size: NA; V gene: TRBV4-1; D gene: NA; J gene: TRBJ2-7
CDR3 protein: CASTSLGTSGSASQYF; CDR3 DNA: TGTGCCAGCACCTCCCTAGGGACTAGCGGGAGTGCCTCGCAGTATTTT; clone size: NA; V gene: TRBV6-6; D gene: TRBD2; J gene: TRBJ2-3
CDR3 protein: CASSPSGGEHNGQFF; CDR3 DNA: TGTGCCAGCAGCCCTAGCGGGGGGGAGCACAATGGGCAGTTCTTC; clone size: NA; V gene: TRBV7-3; D gene: TRBD2; J gene: TRBJ2-1
CDR3 protein: CASSLRGSPYEQFF; CDR3 DNA: TGTGCCAGCAGCCTCAGGGGATCGCCCTACGAGCAGTTCTTC; clone size: NA; V gene: TRBV7-2; D gene: NA; J gene: TRBJ2-1
CDR3 protein: CAISETEREKLFF; CDR3 DNA: TGTGCCATCAGTGAGACTGAGAGGGAAAAACTGTTTTTT; clone size: few; V gene: TRBV10-3; D gene: NA; J gene: TRBJ1-4
CDR3 protein: CASSLQRQDEQYF; CDR3 DNA: TGCGCCAGCAGCCTACAACGACAGGACGAGCAGTACTTC; clone size: few; V gene: TRBV4-1; D gene: NA; J gene: TRBJ2-7
CDR3 protein: CATSDKETPEAFF; CDR3 DNA: TGTGCCACCAGTGATAAGGAAACTCCTGAAGCTTTCTTT; clone size: NA; V gene: TRBV24-1; D gene: NA; J gene: TRBJ1-1
CDR3 protein: CASSLVAGGFYTQYF; CDR3 DNA: TGTGCCAGCAGCTTAGTAGCGGGAGGGTTTTATACGCAGTATTTT; clone size: NA; V gene: TRBV11-2; D gene: TRBD2; J gene: TRBJ2-3
CDR3 protein: CASSGLVLDTQYF; CDR3 DNA: TGTGCCAGCAGCGGACTAGTCTTAGATACGCAGTATTTT; clone size: once; V gene: TRBV7-2; D gene: TRBD2; J gene: TRBJ2-3
CDR3 protein: CASSPMGINYGYTF; CDR3 DNA: TGTGCCAGCTCCCCCATGGGGATTAACTATGGCTACACCTTC; clone size: NA; V gene: TRBV2; D gene: NA; J gene: TRBJ1-2
CDR3 protein: CASSERAGGRADTQYF; CDR3 DNA: TGTGCCAGCAGTGAACGGGCCGGGGGGAGGGCAGATACGCAGTATTTT; clone size: NA; V gene: TRBV25-1; D gene: TRBD2; J gene: TRBJ2-3
CDR3 protein: CASGLHTGLSETQYF; CDR3 DNA: TGTGCTAGTGGTTTGCACACAGGGCTATCGGAGACCCAGTACTTC; clone size: few; V gene: TRBV12-5; D gene: NA; J gene: TRBJ2-5
CDR3 protein: CASSQEVNKETQYF; CDR3 DNA: TGTGCCAGCAGCCAAGAAGTGAATAAAGAGACCCAGTACTTC; clone size: few; V gene: TRBV4-2; D gene: NA; J gene: TRBJ2-5
CDR3 protein: CARSRAGWVNEQFF; CDR3 DNA: TGTGCCAGGAGCCGGGCGGGATGGGTCAATGAGCAGTTCTTC; clone size: NA; V gene: TRBV30; D gene: NA; J gene: TRBJ2-1